The 26 T cell receptor beta chains listed next were all sequenced from one sample in a study of neurological immune-mediated disorders. TCRdb fed the 5' RACE reads into MiXCR, producing one record per CDR3 protein. The sample has roughly 60,000 distinct CDR3 sequences; 4% are singletons. The sample was CD4+ T cells from blood. The receptors derive from a woman aged 35 to 49 with multiple sclerosis.

About this clonotype itself: A much larger clone lies a single base off, so this may be a read error. The chain is built from TRBV19 and TRBJ2-4; perhaps TRBD1 as D (5 bases). The CDR3 consists of 14 residues. The germline V and J ends were trimmed by 0 bases and 13 bases, with 16 bases remaining between them. Germline CDR1 reads LNHDA; CDR2 reads SQIVND (reference sequence). The CDR3 DNA sequence: TGTGCCAGTAGTATAGAGTCAGGGTGGGATGAGCAGTACTTC. The encoded protein is CASSIESGWDEQYF.

There are many counts of this clonotype. The V and J genes are TRBV5-1 and TRBJ2-5, with 8 bases matching TRBD1. Germline loops: CDR1 SGHRS, CDR2 YFSETQ. The V segment lost 3 bases and the J segment 5 bases; nucleotides outside the gene matches: 3. The CDR3 sequence is 13 residues long. The CDR3 DNA is TGCGCCAGCAGCTGGACAGGGTCGGAGACCCAGTACTTC. It translates to CASSWTGSETQYF.

This clonotype was observed at least ten times. An end of the junction does not agree with germline; a read error may underlie this. V and J are TRBV6-5 and TRBJ1-5; TRBD1 might be the D (5 bases). Germline CDR1 is MNHEY and CDR2 is SVGAGI. The CDR3 has 14 amino acids. CDR3 nucleotides: TGTGCCAGCATTTACAGGCGGACTAATCAGCCCCAGCATTTT. This encodes CASIYRRTNQPQHF.

This clonotype was found many times. This chain joins TRBV20-1 and TRBJ1-4, with D tentatively TRBD1 (5 bases). This CDR3 has 13 residues. Germline CDR1 and CDR2: DFQATT and SNEGSKA (reference sequence). The chain's CDR3 is CSFSGGVNEKLFF. CDR3 bases: TGCAGCTTCTCCGGGGGGGTTAATGAAAAACTGTTTTTT.

This clonotype showed up many times. The chain is built from TRBV5-1 and TRBJ2-3, with no clear D. CDR1 is SGHRS and CDR2 is YFSETQ in the germline V gene. The CDR3 runs 12 residues. The germline V and J ends were trimmed by 2 bases and 6 bases, with 7 bases remaining between them. This CDR3 reads CASSFDRDTQYF. CDR3 nucleotide sequence: TGCGCCAGCAGCTTTGATAGGGATACGCAGTATTTT.

In its sample, this clonotype was seen many times. The genes are TRBV6-6 and TRBJ2-7; 7 bases match TRBD2. V lost 0 bases to trimming and J lost 2 bases; unmatched junction nucleotides: 1. The CDR3 has 14 amino acids. The germline gives CDR1 MNHNY, CDR2 SVGAGI (reference sequence). CDR3 sequence (DNA): TGTGCCAGCAGTTACTCGGGGGGGACCTACGAGCAGTACTTC. Amino acids: CASSYSGGTYEQYF.

This clonotype was picked up many times. The chain has TRBV7-9 and TRBJ1-4; 11 bases are a match to TRBD1. The CDR3 spans 17 residues. In germline, CDR1 is SEHNR, CDR2 FQNEAQ (reference sequence). The V segment lost 5 bases and the J segment 4 bases; nucleotides outside the gene matches: 9. The CDR3 protein is CASSPGQGATSNEKLFF. CDR3 nucleotide sequence: TGTGCCAGCAGCCCTGGACAGGGGGCGACTAGTAATGAAAAACTGTTTTTT.

In this sample, this clonotype turned up many times. The chain is built from TRBV5-1 and TRBJ1-2; D is uncertain. Germline V gene sequence: CDR1 SGHRS, CDR2 YFSETQ. This CDR3 region has 14 residues. V lost 0 bases to trimming and J lost 5 bases, with 11 bases between them. CDR3 sequence (DNA): TGCGCCAGCAGCTTGGCAGAAGTCCCTTATGGCTACACCTTC. Its protein is CASSLAEVPYGYTF.

Many counts were recorded for this clonotype. In DNA form, the CDR3 reads TGCGCCAGCAGCTTGGTGGGGGGACGGGGATTAGATACTGAAGCTTTCTTT. This codes for CASSLVGGRGLDTEAFF. The rearrangement joins TRBV5-1 to TRBJ1-1; a possible D gene is TRBD1 (5 bases). Germline assignment: CDR1 SGHRS and CDR2 YFSETQ. This CDR3 has 17 residues. Trimming pared 0 bases from V and 5 bases from J, leaving 20 bases between. Together with reference TRBV5-1 and TRBJ1-1, the CDR3 gives the full variable domain: KAGVTQTPRYLIKTRGQQVTLSCSPISGHRSVSWYQQTPGQGLQFLFEYFSETQRNKGNFPGRFSGRQFSNSRSEMNVSTLELGDSALYLCASSLVGGRGLDTEAFFGQGTRLTVV.

This clonotype was detected ten times or more. The V and J genes are TRBV12-3 or TRBV12-4 and TRBJ2-2; 7 nucleotides align to TRBD1. The CDR3 is made up of 14 amino acids. Unmatched junction bases numbered 4, after V lost 5 bases and J lost 4 bases. The CDR3 is CASSRGRVTGELFF. The CDR3 coding sequence is TGTGCCAGCAGTAGGGGGCGGGTCACCGGGGAGCTGTTTTTT.

This clonotype was recorded at least ten times. V and J are TRBV20-1 and TRBJ1-1; tentative D call: TRBD1 (6 bases). The germline V and J ends were trimmed by 0 bases and 2 bases, with 13 bases remaining between them. The CDR3 covers 15 residues. The V gene's germline CDR1 is DFQATT and CDR2 SNEGSKA (reference sequence). The CDR3 here is CSARDGGGGNTEAFF. CDR3 DNA: TGCAGTGCTAGAGATGGGGGAGGGGGAAACACTGAAGCTTTCTTT.

This clonotype appeared many times. The genes are TRBV5-1 and TRBJ2-6; D not certain. Per germline, CDR1 SGHRS and CDR2 YFSETQ. The CDR3 consists of 16 residues. V lost 4 bases and J lost 4, with 15 bases in between. Written as DNA, the CDR3 is TGCGCCAGCAGCGTGAGCCAGGTTCCCGGGGCCAACGTCCTGACTTTC. It yields the protein CASSVSQVPGANVLTF.

This clonotype was detected many times. In DNA, the CDR3 is TGTGCCAGCAGCTTTTCCGGGACAGGGGGCGATGGCTACACCTTC. Protein product: CASSFSGTGGDGYTF. The chain uses TRBV7-2 and TRBJ1-2; 12 bases match TRBD1. Germline assignment: CDR1 SGHTA and CDR2 FQGNSA. The CDR3 is 15 residues long. The ends lost 3 bases at V and 6 bases at J; junction bases unmatched: 5.

This clonotype appeared many times. The gene calls are TRBV7-9 and TRBJ2-1; D may correspond to TRBD1 or TRBD2 (5 bases each). This CDR3 is 11 amino acids long. In germline, CDR1 is SEHNR, CDR2 FQNEAQ (reference sequence). Trimming left V 3 bases short and J 11 bases short, with 8 bases between. The CDR3 DNA reads TGTGCCAGCAGCTTGGGACCTCAGCAGTTCTTC. It translates to CASSLGPQQFF.

This clonotype was seen at least ten times. The chain is built from TRBV7-6 and TRBJ1-5; D not resolved. The CDR3 is made up of 13 amino acids. CDR1 and CDR2 (germline): SGHVS, FNYEAQ. V was trimmed by 3 bases and J by 1 base, leaving 4 bases between them. CDR3 loop: CASSFDSNQPQHF. CDR3 bases: TGTGCCAGCAGCTTCGACAGCAATCAGCCCCAGCATTTT.

This clonotype occurred many times. The chain joins TRBV7-8 to TRBJ2-4; D is tentatively TRBD1 or TRBD2 (6 bases each). Germline lookup yields CDR1 SGHVS and CDR2 FQNEAQ. The CDR3 has 15 residues. V lost 4 bases, J lost 8 bases, and 18 bases lay in between. CDR3 coding DNA: TGTGCCAGCAGCTCTTATCGGGGGCCCGGGCACATTCAGTACTTC. Its translation: CASSSYRGPGHIQYF.

This clonotype was counted ten times or more. This rearrangement joins TRBV19 to TRBJ1-1; D perhaps matches TRBD1 (5 bases). V was clipped by 7 bases and J by 0 bases, with 9 bases between them. The CDR3 is 13 residues long. Germline V gene data show CDR1 as LNHDA and CDR2 as SQIVND (reference sequence). The CDR3 region has the DNA TGTGCCAGTACAGGACAAATGAACACTGAAGCTTTCTTT. Protein: CASTGQMNTEAFF.

This clonotype came up many times. The rearrangement joins TRBV12-3 or TRBV12-4 to TRBJ2-3; D not resolved. The CDR3 covers 15 residues. V lost 5 bases, J lost 0 bases, and 12 bases lay in between. CDR3 region: CASSPRVSSTDTQYF. The CDR3 coding sequence is TGTGCCAGCAGTCCCCGCGTCTCTAGCACAGATACGCAGTATTTT.

This clonotype came up many times. The DNA of the CDR3 is TGTGCCAGCAGCTTAGGGCAGGGAAGGGGTGAGCAGTTCTTC. Its protein product is CASSLGQGRGEQFF. The rearrangement links TRBV7-8 to TRBJ2-1; maybe TRBD1 (5 bases). The V and J ends lost 1 base and 9 bases respectively, with 13 bases between them. The CDR3 length is 14 residues. Per germline, CDR1 SGHVS and CDR2 FQNEAQ.

The sample holds many counts of this clonotype. This chain uses TRBV7-2 with TRBJ1-5; D remains ambiguous. V was trimmed by 5 bases and J by 3 bases, leaving 11 bases between them. The germline V gene encodes CDR1 SGHTA and CDR2 FQGNSA. The CDR3 loop spans 14 amino acids. The CDR3 is CASSPDGFNQPQHF. CDR3 coding DNA: TGTGCCAGCAGCCCGGACGGATTCAATCAGCCCCAGCATTTT.

In its sample, this clonotype was seen many times. The chain recombines TRBV6-2 or TRBV6-3 with TRBJ1-1, with D possibly being TRBD1 (6 bases). The CDR3 consists of 15 residues. Per germline, CDR1 MNHEY and CDR2 SVGEGT. Trimming pared 5 bases from V and 0 bases from J, leaving 13 bases between. CDR3 amino acids: CASSHDRLMNTEAFF. The CDR3 DNA sequence: TGTGCCAGCAGTCACGACAGGTTGATGAACACTGAAGCTTTCTTT.

Ten or more counts support this clonotype. The J gene is TRBJ2-3, the V gene TRBV12-3 or TRBV12-4; D uncertain. This CDR3 comprises 14 residues. Trimming left V 5 bases short and J 2 bases short, with 11 bases between. The CDR3 DNA sequence: TGTGCCAGCAGTCCCGCGGCCCACACAGATACGCAGTATTTT. Protein: CASSPAAHTDTQYF.

In its sample, this clonotype was seen many times. The chain recombines TRBV10-3 with TRBJ2-7; D ambiguous. The V end lost 8 bases, the J end lost 2 bases, and 16 bases lay between the germline ends. CDR3 size: 14 residues. Per the germline V gene, CDR1 is ENHRY and CDR2 is SYGVKD. The CDR3 sequence: CAIGPLAAPYEQYF. The DNA of the CDR3 is TGTGCCATCGGGCCGCTGGCGGCCCCCTACGAGCAGTACTTC.

This clonotype occurred many times. As DNA, the CDR3 is TGTGCCAGCGCGCCGGCGGGACTAGCGGGAGCCTACGAGCAGTACTTC. Its protein product is CASAPAGLAGAYEQYF. The chain uses TRBV25-1 and TRBJ2-7; TRBD2 aligns across 14 bases. The CDR3 length is 16 residues. J gave up 2 bases and V 8 bases, and 8 bases lay outside the gene matches. Germline V gene data show CDR1 as MGHDK and CDR2 as SYGVNS.

There are many counts of this clonotype. The chain uses TRBV6-1 and TRBJ2-1, with a possible D match to TRBD1 (5 bases). V was trimmed by 8 bases and J by 4 bases, leaving 15 bases between them. Per the germline V gene, CDR1 is MNHNS and CDR2 is SASEGT. This CDR3 contains 14 residues. CDR3 region: CASQAQVVYNEQFF. CDR3 DNA sequence: TGTGCCAGCCAGGCACAGGTTGTGTACAATGAGCAGTTCTTC.

This clonotype was observed many times. The chain uses TRBV20-1 and TRBJ1-1, with D uncertain. CDR3 size: 11 residues. Germline CDR1 reads DFQATT; CDR2 reads SNEGSKA (reference sequence). Trimming took 5 bases from V and 3 from J, leaving 7 bases between them. For the CDR3, the DNA is TGCAGTGCTCTAACTGACACTGAAGCTTTCTTT. Residues: CSALTDTEAFF.